In this sample, the clone carrying this T cell receptor (beta chain) turned up a few times. This specimen belongs to a study of patients and donors after allogeneic stem cell transplantation. TCRdb reanalysed the RT-PCR reads using MiXCR and keeps one entry per CDR3 protein. The table lists 410,000 or so distinct CDR3 sequences, roughly 16% of them singletons. Germline CDR1 is LNHNV and CDR2 is YYDKDF (reference sequence). CDR3 size: 14 residues. V lost 3 bases, J lost 4 bases, and 12 bases lay in between. This clonotype was obtained from a human donor who was either an allogeneic HSCT recipient or a stem cell or donor lymphocyte infusion donor (not recorded which). It is not recorded whose cells these are; they may come from a transplant donor. Sequencing used blood, either unsorted or a sorted T cell fraction (not recorded which). The chain employs TRBV15 and TRBJ2-5; D is perhaps TRBD2 (6 bases). This chain's CDR3 is CATSRGEVRETQYF. CDR3 nucleotide sequence: TGTGCCACCAGCAGGGGGGAGGTTCGAGAGACCCAGTACTTC.